This T cell receptor beta chain was recovered during a study of T-cell reconstitution after alpha-beta-depleted transplantation in children. General study findings and limits: Several hundred expanded graft clones reportedly supplied alpha-beta T cells about two months after transplant.

A library of TCRbeta sequences, prepared with unique molecular identifiers, was generated. TCRdb re-derived calls from the PCR reads in MiXCR, one entry per CDR3 protein. Among a few hundred thousand distinct CDR3 sequences listed, 10% to 15% were seen once. This clonotype was counted at least ten times. Its target is not known. Trimming stripped 4 bases from V and 1 base from J, with 13 bases between. CDR3 length: 14 residues. Germline V gene sequence: CDR1 SQVTM, CDR2 ANQGSEA. The receptor was isolated from a male patient younger than 18 who had a stem cell transplant for acute myeloid leukemia, so the T cells may come from the graft donor. The sample consisted of PBMCs, mostly from graft donor cells, taken 360 days after TCRalphabeta/CD19-depleted stem cell transplant. The V gene is TRBV29-1, the J gene TRBJ2-5, with D hard to call. CDR3 protein: CSVGDRWLQETQYF. DNA of the CDR3: TGCAGCGTTGGTGATCGGTGGCTCCAAGAGACCCAGTACTTC.